The 8 T cell receptor beta chains presented below share a single source sample, sequenced in a study of CD8+ T cells in alopecia areata. TCR sequencing used cDNA made by reverse transcription of extracted RNA. Profiling relied on immunoSEQ multiplex PCR, and the TCRdb table lists in-frame clones only, not all of them. The sample lists roughly 230,000 clones, around 43% occurring once. Documented treatment: oral pan-JAK inhibitor, 5-10 mg twice daily. The sample was CD4+ T cells sorted from blood, taken between weeks 36 and 40, from a patient treated with tofacitinib. These receptors were taken from a human donor with alopecia areata.

This chain connects TRBV30 to TRBJ1-4, with 10 bases lining up with TRBD1. Germline V gene data show CDR1 as GTSNPN and CDR2 as SVGIG (reference sequence). There are 14 residues in the CDR3. Germline trimming cut 5 bases from V and 8 bases from J; bases unmatched to any gene: 8. The DNA of the CDR3 is TGTGCCTGGGAATCGGGGACAGGGGACGAAAAACTGTTTTTT. Translation gives CAWESGTGDEKLFF.

This clone has more than one count but fewer than ten. The chain links TRBV28 to TRBJ2-6, with 9 bases lining up with TRBD2. Per the germline V gene, CDR1 is MDHEN and CDR2 is SYDVKM. There are 17 residues in the CDR3. V lost 7 bases, J lost 2 bases, and 9 bases stayed unmatched. This CDR3 reads CASKELAGRTGANVLTF. The DNA of the CDR3 is TGTGCCAGCAAGGAGCTAGCGGGACGGACTGGGGCCAACGTCCTGACTTTC.

This chain connects TRBV29-1 to TRBJ2-5, with TRBD2 identical over 11 bases. The CDR3 sequence is 16 residues long. CDR1 is SQVTM and CDR2 is ANQGSEA in the germline V gene. V shed 6 bases, J shed 10 bases, and the junction held 19 bases outside the gene matches. DNA for the CDR3: TGCAGCGTGCGGGGGGGGACTAGCGGTGCACAAGAGGTCCAGTACTTC. As protein: CSVRGGTSGAQEVQYF.

The chain uses TRBV5-1 and TRBJ1-1; D is uncertain. In germline, CDR1 is SGHRS, CDR2 YFSETQ. The CDR3 sequence is 14 residues long. V shed 3 bases and J shed 1 base, with 10 bases lying between them. Here the CDR3 reads CASSSTTANTEAFF. For the CDR3, the DNA is TGCGCCAGCAGCTCGACGACGGCGAACACTGAAGCTTTCTTT.

V gene TRBV7-2 combines with J gene TRBJ2-1, with 11 positions matching TRBD2. J was trimmed by 9 bases and V by 3 bases; bases with no gene match: 7. The CDR3 is made up of 15 amino acids. Germline V gene data show CDR1 as SGHTA and CDR2 as FQGNSA. In nucleotides, the CDR3 is TGTGCCAGCAGCTTTACTAGCGGGAGTATAGTTGAGCAGTTCTTC. Its protein is CASSFTSGSIVEQFF.

Only one count was recorded for this clone. V gene TRBV15 combines with J gene TRBJ2-1, with D unclear. CDR1 is LNHNV and CDR2 is YYDKDF in the germline V gene (reference sequence). The CDR3 has 14 amino acids. Trimming cost V 7 bases and J 0 bases, with 10 bases left between them. CDR3 nucleotides: TGTGCCACCAACAACCAAAACTCCTACAATGAGCAGTTCTTC. Its translation is CATNNQNSYNEQFF.

The chain combines TRBV6-1 with TRBJ2-5, with D tentatively TRBD2 (6 bases). The V end was cut by 8 bases, the J end by 4 bases, with 11 bases between. CDR1 is MNHNS, CDR2 SASEGT, per germline. The CDR3 extends over 12 amino acids. The CDR3 DNA follows: TGTGCCAGCTCGGGACTCCCAGAGACCCAGTACTTC. It codes for CASSGLPETQYF.

The chain couples TRBV20-1 to TRBJ2-7; D is ambiguous. The CDR3 is 11 amino acids. Germline-derived CDR1 and CDR2 are DFQATT and SNEGSKA (reference sequence). The V end lost 2 bases, the J end lost 2 bases, and 4 bases lay between the germline ends. CDR3 amino acids: CSARKAYEQYF. In DNA form, the CDR3 reads TGCAGTGCTAGAAAAGCCTACGAGCAGTACTTC.